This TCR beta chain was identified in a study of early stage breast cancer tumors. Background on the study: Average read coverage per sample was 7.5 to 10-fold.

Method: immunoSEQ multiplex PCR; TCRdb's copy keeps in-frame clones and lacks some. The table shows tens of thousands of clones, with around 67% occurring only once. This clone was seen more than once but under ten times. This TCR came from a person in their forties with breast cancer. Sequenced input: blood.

This chain's CDR3 is CASSPGTSGSEQYF. The CDR3 DNA follows: TGTGCCAGCAGCCCCGGGACTAGCGGGAGCGAGCAGTACTTC. The chain has TRBV11-3 and TRBJ2-7; 14 nucleotides line up with TRBD2. Germline CDR1 and CDR2: SGHNT and YENEEA. The V segment lost 5 bases and the J segment 6 bases; nucleotides outside the gene matches: 3. CDR3 size: 14 residues.